The T cell receptor beta chain under discussion was sequenced for a study of blood T cell repertoires in COVID-19. The CDR3 extends over 16 amino acids. Trimming stripped 6 bases from V and 0 bases from J, with 12 bases between. Germline CDR1 LGHDT, CDR2 YNNKEL (reference sequence). This clone was seen a handful of times. Only in-frame clones appear in the TCRdb table, and some are missing; sequencing was by immunoSEQ multiplex PCR. The data contain approximately 41,000 clones, roughly nine tenths of them seen just once; the ten biggest clones take up around 9.1%. The source of this sequence is a woman older than 75 with active COVID-19. The sequenced material came from peripheral blood. The chain joins TRBV3-1 (or the pseudogene TRBV3-2) to TRBJ1-6; D is unresolved. The CDR3 DNA is TGTGCCAGCAGTTCCATCCTAGGCTCCTATAATTCACCCCTCCACTTT. It encodes CASSSILGSYNSPLHF.